This T cell receptor beta chain was obtained from a study of human T cells and chemical hapten exposure. TCRdb used MiXCR to reprocess the RACE reads, holding one entry per CDR3 protein. The sample contains about 340,000 distinct CDR3 sequences, approximately 6.3% of which appear only once. Study-level points and caveats: Counts of TCRs above 1 in 1000 frequency stayed unchanged with DPC sensitization.

This clonotype came up a few times. What it binds is not known. Time point defined: patch test 1, 2 weeks after DPC sensitization. Stated treatment: therapeutic diphenylcyclopropenone sensitization with weekly scalp DPC. Specimen: whole blood, collected in connection with sensitization to the hapten diphenylcyclopropenone (DPC). This sequence originates from a woman in her late teens or twenties with alopecia areata. Some clones in this sample may be carry-over from other donors' samples.

CDR3 amino acids: CASKGLAGSNTGELFF. The CDR3 DNA is TGTGCCAGCAAGGGACTAGCGGGGTCGAACACCGGGGAGCTGTTTTTT. The J gene is TRBJ2-2, the V gene TRBV6-5, with TRBD2 matching over 13 bases. The ends lost 7 bases at V and 0 bases at J; junction bases unmatched: 2. Germline CDR1 is MNHEY and CDR2 is SVGAGI. The length of the CDR3 is 16 residues.